This T cell receptor (beta chain) was captured by sequencing in a study of OX40 agonist ivuxolimab in advanced cancers. For the study at large: A diagnosis of hepatocellular carcinoma, melanoma, renal cell or head and neck cancer was present in dose-escalation patients.

This clone was recorded a few times. The antigen is not known. Only in-frame clones appear in the TCRdb table, and some are missing; sequencing was by immunoSEQ multiplex PCR. The sample shows about 73,000 clones, around 90% of them seen only once. People who had autoimmune disease history or systemic immunosuppression were excluded. CDR3 length: 15 residues. From germline, CDR1 is MNHEY and CDR2 SVGAGI. The V and J ends lost 5 bases and 4 bases respectively, with 14 bases between them. General study results and limits: Clonal expansion among partial responders at 0.1-3.0 mg/kg ranked near the lowest. Compared with CD4+, CD8+ T cells on average had more expanded clones.

This clonotype was obtained from an adult with an advanced solid tumor such as melanoma, head and neck, liver or kidney cancer. This chain connects TRBV6-5 to TRBJ2-2, with D perhaps assigned TRBD1 or TRBD2 (5 bases each). The source was CD4+ or CD8+ T cells sorted from blood, collected in a trial of the OX40 agonist ivuxolimab. CDR3 in DNA: TGTGCCAGCAGTGGGGGTATGAGTGGCACCGGGGAGCTGTTTTTT. Translating it yields CASSGGMSGTGELFF.